These T cell receptor beta chains were read from a single sample in a study of T cell changes during pregnancy in multiple sclerosis. Assay used: immunoSEQ multiplex PCR; TCRdb lists only in-frame clones, some missing. The sample carries tens of thousands of clones, roughly 92% recorded once. The sample consisted of peripheral blood, taken before pregnancy. All receptors derive from a female donor with multiple sclerosis, enrolled in a pregnancy study. CDR3s include the opening cysteine and the closing phenylalanine or tryptophan. The D gene is left open where the match is weak. Clone size is not always given. Where it is, it says once, few, many or a class for expanded clones.

abundance,d_gene,j_gene,v_gene,CDR3nt,CDR3aa
once,NA,TRBJ1-3,TRBV5-4,TGTGCCAGCAGCCCGGCCGGGTCCAACACCATATATTTT,CASSPAGSNTIYF
NA,TRBD1,TRBJ2-5,TRBV15,TGTGCCACCAGCAGAGATAGTACAGGGGAAGAGACCCAGTACTTC,CATSRDSTGEETQYF
NA,NA,TRBJ2-7,TRBV7-2,TGTGCCAGCAGCCCCCCCAGAGGCCCATGGAACTTC,CASSPPRGPWNF
NA,TRBD1,TRBJ1-4,TRBV4-2,TGTGCCAGCAGCCTTAGGGGGGGACAGGGGAATGAAAAACTGTTTTTT,CASSLRGGQGNEKLFF
NA,TRBD1,TRBJ2-5,TRBV7-2,TGTGCCAGCAGCCCCCCTGGCAGGGGGACGGGAGAGACCCAGTACTTC,CASSPPGRGTGETQYF
NA,TRBD1,TRBJ2-5,TRBV18,TGTGCCAGCTCACCATTGGGACAGGGAGAGACCCAGTACTTC,CASSPLGQGETQYF
NA,NA,TRBJ1-2,TRBV7-9,TGTGCCAGCAGCTTAATCTCTGGCTACACCTTC,CASSLISGYTF
NA,NA,TRBJ2-7,TRBV6-5,TGTGCCAGCAGTTACTCAGGGTACACGGGGGAGCAGTACTTC,CASSYSGYTGEQYF
NA,NA,TRBJ1-1,TRBV18,TGTGCCAGCTCACCTAGAGAGAACACTGAAGCTTTCTTT,CASSPRENTEAFF
NA,NA,TRBJ1-2,TRBV23-1,TGCGCCAACAATCGGGAGGGGAAGGGCTACACCTTC,CANNREGKGYTF
once,NA,TRBJ2-1,TRBV4-2,TGTGCCAGCAGCCAAGAGCGAGAATACTACAATGAGCAGTTCTTC,CASSQEREYYNEQFF
NA,TRBD2,TRBJ2-7,TRBV18,TGTGCCAGCTCACCACCGTCAGGGACTAGCGGAGCCTACGAGCAGTACTTC,CASSPPSGTSGAYEQYF
NA,TRBD1,TRBJ2-1,TRBV7-2,TGTGCCGACAGGGAAAGCTCCTACAATGAGCAGTTCTTC,CADRESSYNEQFF
NA,TRBD1,TRBJ1-2,TRBV28,TGTGCCAGCAGTGACCTTAATACAGGGGATGGCTACACCTTC,CASSDLNTGDGYTF
once,NA,TRBJ1-4,TRBV5-4,TGTGCCAGCAGCGTTGGTGGTCAGGGAGGTGAAAAACTGTTTTTT,CASSVGGQGGEKLFF
NA,NA,TRBJ2-7,TRBV27,TGTGCCAGCAGTTTGGGGGGACAGCCCTACGAGCAGTACTTC,CASSLGGQPYEQYF
NA,NA,TRBJ1-1,TRBV7-6,TGTGCCAGCAGACTCCCGAACACTGAAGCTTTCTTT,CASRLPNTEAFF
NA,TRBD2,TRBJ2-4,TRBV10-3,TGTGCCATCAGTGAGCGAAAGGGAGGGAGTGGCAAAAACATTCAGTACTTC,CAISERKGGSGKNIQYF
NA,NA,TRBJ1-2,TRBV12-2,TGTGCAAGTCGCTGGGGGGGATTAGCTAACTATGGCTACACCTTC,CASRWGGLANYGYTF
NA,TRBD2,TRBJ2-7,TRBV18,TGTGCCAGCTCACCGATGGCCGGGACTAGCGGGAGCTCATACGAGCAGTACTTC,CASSPMAGTSGSSYEQYF
NA,NA,TRBJ1-1,TRBV6-5,TGTGCCAGCAGCTCCCTCGGGGGTAGGGAAGCTTTCTTT,CASSSLGGREAFF
NA,NA,TRBJ1-5,TRBV10-3,TGTGCCATCAGTGAGGGGGCGGAAAATCAGCCCCAGCATTTT,CAISEGAENQPQHF
NA,TRBD2,TRBJ2-6,TRBV4-3,TGCGCCAGCAGCCAAGTTATAGCGGGAGGGCCTTCTGGGGCCAACGTCCTGACTTTC,CASSQVIAGGPSGANVLTF
NA,NA,TRBJ1-3,TRBV27,TGTGCCAGCAGTCCCTCTCGCTCTGGAAACACCATATATTTT,CASSPSRSGNTIYF
NA,NA,TRBJ2-1,TRBV15,TGTGCCACCAGCAGAGGGACTCGCCACAATGAGCAGTTCTTC,CATSRGTRHNEQFF
NA,NA,TRBJ2-5,TRBV28,TGTGCCAGCAGTGGGGCGAGGAAGACCCAGTACTTC,CASSGARKTQYF
NA,TRBD2,TRBJ2-2,TRBV11-2,TGTGCCAGCAGCTTGTTAGCGGGATGGGGGACCGGGGAGCTGTTTTTT,CASSLLAGWGTGELFF
NA,NA,TRBJ1-1,TRBV13,TGTGCCAGCAGCTTAGGACTTCTTAGTGAAGCTTTCTTT,CASSLGLLSEAFF
NA,TRBD2,TRBJ2-1,TRBV5-4,TGTGCCAGCAGCCGGACTAGCGGGAGCTATTACAATGAGCAGTTCTTC,CASSRTSGSYYNEQFF
NA,TRBD2,TRBJ2-7,TRBV30,TGTGCCTGGAGTGGCTCGGGACTAGCGGGAGGATACGAGCAGTACTTC,CAWSGSGLAGGYEQYF
NA,NA,TRBJ2-7,TRBV30,TGTGCCTGGAGTGTGTTAATAGGGGTCGAGCAGTACTTC,CAWSVLIGVEQYF
NA,NA,TRBJ1-1,TRBV6-1,TGTGCCAGCAGTCCAGGGGTTTATACTGAAGCTTTCTTT,CASSPGVYTEAFF
NA,TRBD1,TRBJ2-2,TRBV4-3,TGCGCCAGCAGCCAAGACAGGGGGTTACCCGGGGAGCTGTTTTTT,CASSQDRGLPGELFF
NA,TRBD2,TRBJ2-7,TRBV7-3,TGTGCCAGCAGCCGAGGAGCGGGAGGAACCTACGAGCAGTACTTC,CASSRGAGGTYEQYF
NA,NA,TRBJ2-1,TRBV27,TGTGCCAGCAGTCGTAGCGGCTTGGGGAACAATGAGCAGTTCTTC,CASSRSGLGNNEQFF
NA,NA,TRBJ2-1,TRBV2,TGTGCCAGCAGTCGACTGTTAGGCTCCTACAATGAGCAGTTCTTC,CASSRLLGSYNEQFF
NA,TRBD1,TRBJ2-7,TRBV28,TGTGCCAGCAGTCGGATTATCGGGACAGGGGAATACGAGCAGTACTTC,CASSRIIGTGEYEQYF
once,TRBD2,TRBJ2-3,TRBV23-1,TGCGCCAGCAGTCAGAGCGGGGGGAGCACAGATACGCAGTATTTT,CASSQSGGSTDTQYF
NA,TRBD2,TRBJ2-1,TRBV7-2,TGTGCCAGCAGCTTAGAAGCGGGAGCTCTGGATGAGCAGTTCTTC,CASSLEAGALDEQFF
NA,TRBD1,TRBJ2-7,TRBV5-6,TGTGCCAGCAGCTTGTGGGGACAGGATTACGAGCAGTACTTC,CASSLWGQDYEQYF
NA,TRBD2,TRBJ2-1,TRBV15,TGTGCCACCAGCAGAGAAGGGGGCGGGAGGGGCAATGAGCAGTTCTTC,CATSREGGGRGNEQFF
NA,TRBD2,TRBJ2-5,TRBV4-1,TGCGCCAGCAGCCAGCCGACTAGCGGTGCCGTGGCCCAGTACTTC,CASSQPTSGAVAQYF
NA,TRBD1,TRBJ2-5,TRBV9,TGTGCCAGCAGCATGACAGGGTTTCCGGAAGAGACCCAGTACTTC,CASSMTGFPEETQYF
once,NA,TRBJ1-3,TRBV25-1,TGTGCCAGCAGGCGGGGGGAGTCTGGAAACACCATATATTTT,CASRRGESGNTIYF
NA,NA,TRBJ2-1,TRBV7-2,TGTGCCAGCAGCTTAGCGTCTTATGAGCAGTTCTTC,CASSLASYEQFF
NA,NA,TRBJ2-7,TRBV7-3,TGTGCCAGCAGCTTCGGCGGGCCGCCCTACGAGCAGTACTTC,CASSFGGPPYEQYF
NA,TRBD2,TRBJ2-2,TRBV9,TGTGCCAGCAGCGTAGGACTAGCGGGAGTGACCGGGGAGCTGTTTTTT,CASSVGLAGVTGELFF
NA,NA,TRBJ1-2,TRBV6-6,TGTGCCAGCAGCAGTCCCCCGGACAGCGGCTATGGCTACACCTTC,CASSSPPDSGYGYTF
few,TRBD1,TRBJ1-1,TRBV27,TGTGCCAGCAGAAGTAACCAGGGGGTGAACACTGAAGCTTTCTTT,CASRSNQGVNTEAFF
once,NA,TRBJ1-2,TRBV18,TGTGCCAGCTCACCATTGGGACAAATCTCTAACTATGGCTACACCTTC,CASSPLGQISNYGYTF
NA,TRBD1,TRBJ2-7,TRBV6-6,TGTGCCAGCAGTTTCCGGGACAGGTATTACGAGCAGTACTTC,CASSFRDRYYEQYF
NA,NA,TRBJ1-1,TRBV6-4,TGTGCCAGCAGTGTGGACAGTAACACTGAAGCTTTCTTT,CASSVDSNTEAFF